What follows are 29 T cell receptor beta chains derived from one specimen sequenced in a study of beta chain features in type 1 diabetes. Expressed TCRB transcripts were sequenced, since all the RNA that had been isolated was reverse transcribed. Clones were read by immunoSEQ multiplex PCR, and TCRdb kept only the in-frame ones, dropping some. Altogether fewer than 650,000 clones are present, 15% to 17% being singletons, with the ten largest covering under 0.095%. The sequencing input was naive CD4+ T cells from blood. Receptor source: a man between 18 and 35 years old in good health.

The V gene is TRBV4-3, the J gene TRBJ2-7, with 9 bases fitting TRBD1. The V and J ends lost 6 bases and 5 bases, in that order; junction bases with no gene match: 11. The germline CDR1 and CDR2 sequences are LGHNA and YSLEER. The length of the CDR3 is 15 residues. For the CDR3, the DNA is TGCGCCAGCAGGGCAACCGGGACAGGGAAGAACGAGCAGTACTTC. Protein product: CASRATGTGKNEQYF.

This clone was seen a few times. The rearrangement links TRBV5-6 to TRBJ2-7; tentatively, D is TRBD2 (6 bases). This CDR3 is 15 amino acids long. The V and J ends lost 1 base and 2 bases respectively, with 13 bases between them. Germline CDR1 reads SGHDT; CDR2 reads YYEEEE. The CDR3 sequence: CASSLIGSGTYEQYF. The CDR3 bases are TGTGCCAGCAGCTTGATCGGGAGTGGCACCTACGAGCAGTACTTC. The entire variable domain, with the rest obtained from reference TRBV5-6 and TRBJ2-7, is as follows: DAGVTQSPTHLIKTRGQQVTLRCSPKSGHDTVSWYQQALGQGPQFIFQYYEEEERQRGNFPDRFSGHQFPNYSSELNVNALLLGDSALYLCASSLIGSGTYEQYFGPGTRLTVT.

This clone was detected only a few times. The V and J genes are TRBV9 and TRBJ1-5; D remains ambiguous. V was shortened by 1 base and J by 2 bases, with 7 bases between the two germline ends. The CDR3 loop spans 14 amino acids. Germline CDR1 and CDR2: SGDLS and YYNGEE. The CDR3 coding sequence is TGTGCCAGCAGCGTACTTGGTGGCAATCAGCCCCAGCATTTT. Translated: CASSVLGGNQPQHF.

There are a few counts of this clone. V gene TRBV29-1 combines with J gene TRBJ2-7; 7 bases line up with TRBD2. Trimming at V came to 5 bases and at J to 2 bases, leaving 9 bases not matched to a gene. The CDR3 has 14 residues. CDR1 is SQVTM, CDR2 ANQGSEA, per germline. The CDR3 sequence is CSVQPGGLTYEQYF. The CDR3 nucleotides read TGCAGCGTTCAACCCGGGGGGTTGACCTACGAGCAGTACTTC.

This clone was detected a few times. The rearrangement links TRBV6-5 to TRBJ2-5, with D maybe TRBD1 (6 bases). This CDR3 spans 14 amino acids. CDR1 and CDR2 from the germline V gene are MNHEY and SVGAGI. The germline V and J ends were trimmed by 6 bases and 1 base, with 12 bases remaining between them. CDR3 sequence reads: CASRRGSVQETQYF. The CDR3, as DNA: TGTGCCAGCAGAAGGGGGTCCGTCCAAGAGACCCAGTACTTC.

The rearrangement links TRBV7-8 to TRBJ1-2, with D possibly matching TRBD1 (6 bases). Per the germline V gene, CDR1 is SGHVS and CDR2 is FQNEAQ. V was cut by 2 bases and J by 4 bases, with 14 bases left in between. CDR3 length: 15 residues. CDR3 sequence: CASSLSIRQVYGYTF. CDR3 in DNA: TGTGCCAGCAGCTTATCAATTAGACAGGTCTATGGCTACACCTTC.

The chain couples TRBV7-7 to TRBJ2-3; weak D call: TRBD2 (6 bases). V gave up 5 bases and J gave up 2 bases, with 8 bases separating them. Germline V gene data show CDR1 as SSHAT and CDR2 as FNYEAQ (reference sequence). The CDR3 is made up of 13 amino acids. The CDR3 DNA is TGTGCCAGCAGCCCGGACTACACAGATACGCAGTATTTT. It translates to CASSPDYTDTQYF.

This clone was observed a few times. V and J are TRBV7-9 and TRBJ2-7, with 10 bases aligning to TRBD1. The length of the CDR3 is 15 residues. Germline CDR1 SEHNR, CDR2 FQNEAQ (reference sequence). Trimming removed 5 bases from V and 1 base from J; junction bases left unmatched: 5. The DNA for the CDR3 is TGTGCCAGCAGCGCCCGGGACAGGGGTTCCTACGAGCAGTACTTC. Its protein is CASSARDRGSYEQYF.

This clone has just a few counts. This chain uses TRBV7-8 with TRBJ2-4; D unresolved. V lost 0 bases, J lost 6 bases, and 9 bases lay in between. The CDR3 runs 14 residues. From germline, CDR1 is SGHVS and CDR2 FQNEAQ. The CDR3 bases are TGTGCCAGCAGCTTAGCCCGTGGCGGAAACATTCAGTACTTC. It codes for CASSLARGGNIQYF.

The chain joins TRBV30 to TRBJ2-6; D is unresolved. The CDR3 covers 14 residues. Germline V gene sequence: CDR1 GTSNPN, CDR2 SVGIG (reference sequence). Trimming took 4 bases from V and 0 from J, leaving 7 bases between them. The CDR3 DNA reads TGTGCCTGGAACGTAGCCTCTGGGGCCAACGTCCTGACTTTC. Translation gives CAWNVASGANVLTF.

This sequence joins TRBV10-3 and TRBJ1-2; D unresolved. The CDR3 is made up of 13 amino acids. The ends were cut back, 2 bases at V and 5 bases at J, with 9 bases in the middle. The V gene's germline CDR1 is ENHRY and CDR2 SYGVKD. CDR3 coding DNA: TGTGCCATCAGTGAGCCCAACCGTTATGGCTACACCTTC. Amino acid sequence: CAISEPNRYGYTF.

This clone has just a few counts. This chain uses TRBV4-1 with TRBJ2-2; 7 bases line up with TRBD1. The germline CDR1 and CDR2 sequences are MGHRA and YSYEKL. The CDR3 is 17 residues long. V lost 3 bases to trimming and J lost 0 bases; unmatched junction nucleotides: 7. The CDR3 DNA sequence: TGCGCCAGCAGCCACTACGGACAGGCTCCGAACACCGGGGAGCTGTTTTTT. Its translation is CASSHYGQAPNTGELFF.

The V call is TRBV4-1, the J call TRBJ2-2, with a weak D call TRBD1 (5 bases). Germline V gives CDR1 MGHRA, CDR2 YSYEKL. The CDR3 extends over 16 amino acids. Trimming took 1 base from V and 3 from J, leaving 12 bases between them. As DNA, the CDR3 is TGCGCCAGCAGCCAAGGGAGACAGAGCTACACCGGGGAGCTGTTTTTT. Translating gives CASSQGRQSYTGELFF.

This clone was seen only a few times. The V and J genes are TRBV9 and TRBJ2-3; D may be TRBD2 (6 bases). This CDR3 spans 15 amino acids. Trimming took 5 bases from V and 4 from J, leaving 17 bases between them. Germline V CDR1 and CDR2: SGDLS, YYNGEE. CDR3 sequence: CASSGRGGPPDTQYF. The CDR3 bases are TGTGCCAGCAGTGGTAGGGGAGGTCCCCCAGATACGCAGTATTTT.

The rearrangement links TRBV29-1 to TRBJ2-7; D is perhaps TRBD2 (5 bases). The CDR3 consists of 16 residues. CDR1 and CDR2 from the germline V gene are SQVTM and ANQGSEA. The germline V and J ends were trimmed by 4 bases and 7 bases, with 26 bases remaining between them. The DNA of the CDR3 is TGCAGCGTTGGGGCGAGGCTACCCCAAAATAGAGGGGAGCAGTACTTC. Translated: CSVGARLPQNRGEQYF.

The J gene is TRBJ2-7, the V gene TRBV20-1; D gene unclear. CDR3 length equals 11 residues. Between the trimmed V and J ends, which lost 6 bases and 4 bases, there was a span of 10 bases. Looked up from germline, CDR1 is DFQATT and CDR2 is SNEGSKA (reference sequence). CDR3 loop: CSAPRWYEQYF. The CDR3 DNA follows: TGCAGTGCGCCTCGGTGGTACGAGCAGTACTTC.

The chain is built from TRBV28 and TRBJ1-2, with a possible D match to TRBD1 (6 bases). This CDR3 region has 15 residues. The V gene lost 8 bases and the J gene lost 8 bases, with 24 bases spanning the gap. Germline lookup yields CDR1 MDHEN and CDR2 SYDVKM. The chain's CDR3 is CASGELQGFLRGYTF. The CDR3 DNA is TGTGCCAGCGGTGAATTACAGGGTTTTCTCCGGGGCTACACCTTC.

The V and J genes are TRBV5-1 and TRBJ1-1; TRBD1 agrees at 8 bases. CDR3 length: 16 amino acids. Trimming removed 0 bases from V and 5 bases from J; junction bases left unmatched: 9. The germline V gene has CDR1 SGHRS and CDR2 YFSETQ. The CDR3: CASSLEARGRWTEAFF. In DNA, the CDR3 is TGCGCCAGCAGCTTGGAAGCCAGGGGGCGATGGACTGAAGCTTTCTTT.

The rearrangement uses TRBV2 and TRBJ2-1, with 8 bases matching TRBD2. V trimming: 4 bases; J trimming: 5 bases; junction bases outside the gene matches: 4. The CDR3 is 14 amino acids. Looked up from germline, CDR1 is SNHLY and CDR2 is FYNNEI. The CDR3 nucleotides are TGTGCCAGCAGTGCCCAGCGGGGGAACAATGAGCAGTTCTTC. Translating gives CASSAQRGNNEQFF.

V usage is TRBV21-1 and J usage is TRBJ2-6; the table's D gene call, TRBD1, was not cross checked with the DNA. TRBV21-1 is an annotated pseudogene. CDR3 length: 18 residues. CDR3 DNA sequence: TGTGCCAGCAGCAAAAAGGAAAACAGGGGGCGCCCCCCCAACGTCCTGACTTTC. Residues: CASSKKENRGRPPNVLTF.

This clone was seen only a few times. V and J are TRBV23-1 and TRBJ1-1, with a possible D match to TRBD1 (6 bases). TRBV23-1 is labeled an ORF, and its function is uncertain. The CDR3 runs to 19 residues. The V and J ends lost 6 bases and 1 base respectively, with 27 bases between them. The chain's CDR3 is CASRNPTGICDVWNTEAFF. The CDR3 nucleotides read TGCGCCAGCAGGAATCCCACAGGGATCTGCGACGTCTGGAACACTGAAGCTTTCTTT.

The chain recombines TRBV6-4 with TRBJ1-2; D remains ambiguous. Trimming left V 6 bases short and J 0 bases short, with 14 bases between. The CDR3 is made up of 15 amino acids. CDR1 MRHNA and CDR2 SNTAGT come from the germline V gene. As DNA, the CDR3 is TGTGCCAGCAGCCCCACCGGGAGCGCTAACTATGGCTACACCTTC. Amino acids: CASSPTGSANYGYTF.

The chain uses TRBV9 and TRBJ2-7; D ambiguous. Deletions cut 3 bases from V and 0 bases from J, with 13 bases between. The germline V gene encodes CDR1 SGDLS and CDR2 YYNGEE. This CDR3 has 15 amino acids. As DNA, the CDR3 is TGTGCCAGCAGCGCGAGAAGGAATGGCTCCTACGAGCAGTACTTC. Amino acid sequence: CASSARRNGSYEQYF.

In its sample, this clone was seen a few times. The V call is TRBV2, the J call TRBJ2-7, with D maybe TRBD1 (7 bases). The CDR3 has 12 residues. Germline values: CDR1 SNHLY, CDR2 FYNNEI. The V end lost 10 bases, the J end lost 6 bases, and 16 bases lay between the germline ends. CDR3 region: CAIGGQPFEQYF. CDR3 DNA sequence: TGTGCCATCGGGGGACAGCCCTTCGAGCAGTACTTC.

This clone was picked up one time. This chain connects TRBV11-3 to TRBJ2-2; D is ambiguous. This CDR3 spans 15 amino acids. CDR1 and CDR2 from the germline V gene are SGHNT and YENEEA. V gave up 1 base and J gave up 6 bases, with 12 bases separating them. CDR3 loop: CASSLAYPGPGELFF. The CDR3 DNA reads TGTGCCAGCAGCTTAGCCTACCCCGGCCCCGGGGAGCTGTTTTTT.

This clone was counted between two and nine times. The V gene is TRBV2, the J gene TRBJ2-7; TRBD2 matches 13 bases. Germline V CDR1 and CDR2: SNHLY, FYNNEI. V was pared by 8 bases and J by 4 bases, with 2 bases of the junction left unmatched. The CDR3 contains 13 residues. For the CDR3, the DNA is TGTGCCAGCCGACTAGCGGGAGGTTACGAGCAGTACTTC. Protein product: CASRLAGGYEQYF.

The chain is built from TRBV4-2 and TRBJ2-7, with unresolved D. Trimming removed 1 base from V and 0 bases from J, with 4 bases in between. CDR1 and CDR2 (germline): LGHNA, YNFKEQ. This CDR3 has 13 amino acids. The CDR3 sequence: CASSQASSYEQYF. The CDR3 nucleotides are TGTGCCAGCAGCCAAGCGAGCTCCTACGAGCAGTACTTC.

The chain employs TRBV25-1 and TRBJ1-5, with TRBD1 matching 10 bases. From germline, CDR1 is MGHDK and CDR2 SYGVNS. V lost 3 bases and J lost 7; bases outside the gene matches: 6. This CDR3 region has 15 residues. The CDR3 region is CASSDPGTGDQPQHF. The CDR3 DNA follows: TGTGCCAGCAGTGACCCCGGGACAGGGGACCAGCCCCAGCATTTT.

This clone was detected a few times. V and J are TRBV5-6 and TRBJ1-1, with D unresolved. The CDR3 extends over 14 amino acids. V was trimmed by 0 bases and J by 0 bases, leaving 6 bases between them. Germline V gene lookup returns CDR1 SGHDT and CDR2 YYEEEE. The CDR3 is CASSLDGLNTEAFF. For the CDR3, the DNA is TGTGCCAGCAGCTTGGATGGGTTGAACACTGAAGCTTTCTTT.